This TCR beta chain is from a study of blood T cell repertoires in COVID-19. As for the study in general: Sources were T cells, B-cell-depleted T cells, or PBMCs; the material itself was cDNA or gDNA.

The repertoire was sequenced with immunoSEQ multiplex PCR; TCRdb's copy has only in-frame clones and lacks some. The sample lists about 190,000 clones; 65% to 80% were seen once. This CDR3 spans 15 amino acids. V dropped 5 bases and J dropped 7; count of bases not matched to a gene: 4. Germline CDR1 reads MNHEY; CDR2 reads SVGAGI. The receptor was derived from a woman in her fifties or sixties with acute or convalescent COVID-19. The specimen sequenced was peripheral blood. The chain is built from TRBV6-5 and TRBJ2-1, with 14 positions matching TRBD2. Written as DNA, the CDR3 is TGTGCCAGCAGTCTAGGGACTAGCGGGAGTAATGAGCAGTTCTTC. It yields the protein CASSLGTSGSNEQFF.